The next 16 T cell receptor beta chains were all read from a single sample in a study of response to subunit inactivated influenza vaccine. One entry per CDR3 protein, called by TCRdb with MiXCR from the RT-PCR reads. The repertoire includes under 750,000 distinct CDR3 sequences, around 11% of them detected once, and 10% to 13% sits in the top ten. The source material was PBMCs from blood, sampled on the day of vaccination. These receptors were taken from a man aged 45-65 years who received an inactivated influenza vaccine.

The chain employs TRBV11-2 and TRBJ2-5; D perhaps matches TRBD1 (6 bases). Trimming left V 1 base short and J 4 bases short, with 22 bases between. The CDR3 totals 18 residues. Germline CDR1 and CDR2: SGHAT and FQNNGV. For the CDR3, the DNA is TGTGCCAGCAGCTTAGGGGTAGGGACACCCCCGGGATCAGAGACCCAGTACTTC. Amino acid sequence: CASSLGVGTPPGSETQYF.

This clonotype occurred a few times. This rearrangement joins TRBV29-1 to TRBJ2-3; D may be TRBD1 or TRBD2 (5 bases each). Germline V CDR1 and CDR2: SQVTM, ANQGSEA. Trimming took 4 bases from V and 3 from J, leaving 14 bases between them. The CDR3 has 14 amino acids. For the CDR3, the DNA is TGCAGCGTTGTGAGAGGGACGGGGACAGATACGCAGTATTTT. Translating gives CSVVRGTGTDTQYF.

The chain joins TRBV20-1 to TRBJ2-1; 13 bases match TRBD2. V shed 4 bases, J shed 2 bases, and the junction held 2 bases outside the gene matches. The V gene's germline CDR1 is DFQATT and CDR2 SNEGSKA (reference sequence). CDR3 length: 15 amino acids. CDR3 amino acids: CSATGTSGTYNEQFF. In DNA form, the CDR3 reads TGCAGTGCTACTGGGACTAGCGGGACCTACAATGAGCAGTTCTTC.

This clonotype was observed a handful of times. V gene TRBV4-3 combines with J gene TRBJ2-3; a weak D match, TRBD2 (6 bases). This CDR3 spans 13 amino acids. V gave up 0 bases and J gave up 10 bases, with 11 bases separating them. The germline gives CDR1 LGHNA, CDR2 YSLEER. The CDR3 bases are TGCGCCAGCAGCCAAGAGAGGAGGGGTGCGCAGTATTTT. Amino acids: CASSQERRGAQYF.

This clonotype was observed a handful of times. The chain links TRBV6-2 or TRBV6-3 to TRBJ1-1, with TRBD1 as a possible D gene (5 bases). CDR1 MNHEY and CDR2 SVGEGT come from the germline V gene. V gave up 2 bases and J gave up 4 bases, with 8 bases separating them. CDR3 size: 13 residues. In nucleotides, the CDR3 is TGTGCCAGCAGTTACGGGGCCAGCACTGAAGCTTTCTTT. Its translation is CASSYGASTEAFF.

The chain links TRBV5-1 to TRBJ2-5; possible D gene TRBD2, 5 bases. Germline CDR1 reads SGHRS; CDR2 reads YFSETQ. Trimming took 5 bases from V and 0 from J, leaving 11 bases between them. The CDR3 is 14 residues long. The CDR3, as DNA: TGCGCCAGCAGACCGTGGACTGACCAAGAGACCCAGTACTTC. As protein: CASRPWTDQETQYF.

The chain carries TRBV7-2 and TRBJ2-5; the match to TRBD1 covers 8 bases. The CDR3 is 15 residues long. The germline gives CDR1 SGHTA, CDR2 FQGNSA. The trim removed 5 bases at V and 6 bases at J, leaving 11 bases unmatched. CDR3 region: CASSPGTGGYQTQYF. The CDR3 nucleotides read TGTGCCAGCAGCCCGGGCACAGGGGGTTATCAGACCCAGTACTTC.

The rearrangement uses TRBV4-2 and TRBJ1-2; maybe TRBD1 (6 bases). This CDR3 contains 15 residues. V was clipped by 4 bases and J by 4 bases, with 16 bases between them. Germline V gives CDR1 LGHNA, CDR2 YNFKEQ. The CDR3 spells CASSPRTVVGYGYTF. CDR3 nucleotides: TGTGCCAGCAGCCCTCGGACAGTGGTAGGCTATGGCTACACCTTC.

Remarks on this clonotype: Sequence at one end of the junction differs from germline and may be a read error. The chain has TRBV7-9 and TRBJ2-5, with D possibly being TRBD1 (6 bases). The CDR3 is 16 amino acids. CDR1 SEHNR and CDR2 FQNEAQ come from the germline V gene (reference sequence). This CDR3 is CASSIATGLLRETQYF. Written as DNA, the CDR3 is TGTGCCAGCAGCATAGCTACAGGGCTTTTGCGAGAGACCCAGTACTTC. Together with reference TRBV7-9 and TRBJ2-5, the CDR3 gives the full variable domain: DTGVSQNPRHKITKRGQNVTFRCDPISEHNRLYWYRQTLGQGPEFLTYFQNEAQLEKSRLLSDRFSAERPKGSFSTLEIQRTEQGDSAMYLCASSIATGLLRETQYFGPGTRLLVL.

The chain recombines TRBV24-1 with TRBJ1-5; a possible D gene is TRBD1 (5 bases). The CDR3 is made up of 13 amino acids. CDR1 is KGHDR and CDR2 is SFDVKD in the germline V gene. Deletions cut 9 bases from V and 4 bases from J, with 12 bases between. The CDR3 is CATQGSGNQPQHF. The CDR3 coding sequence is TGTGCCACCCAGGGTAGTGGTAATCAGCCCCAGCATTTT.

The V and J genes are TRBV5-1 and TRBJ1-2, with 7 bases matching TRBD1. Germline V gene lookup returns CDR1 SGHRS and CDR2 YFSETQ. The CDR3 has 14 residues. V shed 1 base and J 7 bases; nucleotides not matched to a gene: 7. For the CDR3, the DNA is TGCGCCAGCAGCTTGCGAGGGGGCGAGAGTGGCTACACCTTC. This codes for CASSLRGGESGYTF.

This clonotype was seen ten or more times. The chain couples TRBV12-3 or TRBV12-4 to TRBJ2-5; D might be TRBD1 (6 bases). The CDR3 runs 16 residues. V dropped 3 bases and J dropped 5 bases, with 19 bases sitting between them. CDR3 region: CASSFLRHRAGETQYF. CDR3 coding DNA: TGTGCCAGCAGTTTCCTTCGGCACAGGGCAGGCGAGACCCAGTACTTC.

The table lists this clonotype with a count of one. The V call is TRBV5-1, the J call TRBJ1-6, with D possibly TRBD1 on 5 matching bases. This CDR3 has 15 residues. The germline V and J ends were trimmed by 0 bases and 8 bases, with 12 bases remaining between them. Germline assignment: CDR1 SGHRS and CDR2 YFSETQ. The CDR3 reads CASSLVRGRDSPLHF. In DNA, the CDR3 is TGCGCCAGCAGCTTGGTACGGGGCCGGGATTCACCCCTCCACTTT.

This clonotype was detected a few times. The chain recombines TRBV5-1 with TRBJ2-4, with 9 nucleotides matching TRBD1. With 4 bases clipped from V and 8 bases from J, the junction kept 13 bases outside the gene matches. Germline lookup yields CDR1 SGHRS and CDR2 YFSETQ. The CDR3 sequence is 16 residues long. The CDR3 bases are TGCGCCAGCAGCCCGGGACAGGGTACATCTAAGGACATTCAGTACTTC. As protein: CASSPGQGTSKDIQYF.

The genes are TRBV6-1 and TRBJ2-1; D not certain. V was trimmed by 7 bases and J by 2 bases, leaving 12 bases between them. There are 14 residues in the CDR3. Germline V lookup: CDR1 MNHNS, CDR2 SASEGT. CDR3 DNA sequence: TGTGCCAGCATCCCCAGAGTCCCCTACAATGAGCAGTTCTTC. It codes for CASIPRVPYNEQFF.

This clonotype appeared many times. The chain has TRBV28 and TRBJ1-1; TRBD1 aligns across 9 bases. Germline V gene sequence: CDR1 MDHEN, CDR2 SYDVKM. The CDR3 length is 15 residues. Losses at the gene ends were 7 bases for V and 1 base for J; bases not matched to a gene: 7. CDR3 sequence: CASTMAGQGNTEAFF. The CDR3 region has the DNA TGTGCCAGCACGATGGCGGGACAGGGGAACACTGAAGCTTTCTTT.